This record concerns one T cell receptor (beta chain) sequence. Its target is unknown. Treatment meaning: some 19 received Ad26.COV2.S at low or high dose, single or two shots; roughly five received placebo; per-sample allocation not given. The study sampled participants on day 63 after the first vaccine or placebo injection. This person who donated was an adult of 18-55 years in Boston. The data were taken from a study of Ad26.COV2.S vaccination and SARS-CoV-2 variants. Across the study: Participant was drawn from the COV1001 Ad26.COV2.S trial arm. By the intramuscular route, Ad26.COV2.S was given once, or twice 56 days apart.

Sequenced by immunoSEQ multiplex PCR; TCRdb stores in-frame clones only, minus some. The table includes around 400,000 clones, around 91% detected once. The germline V gene encodes CDR1 SGDLS and CDR2 YYNGEE. V dropped 0 bases and J dropped 2 bases, with 9 bases sitting between them. The CDR3 sequence is 15 residues long. Overall study results and limits: Spike-specific TCR breadth ran higher among vaccine recipients than placebo recipients.

The rearrangement uses TRBV9 and TRBJ1-3; no clear D gene. The specimen was peripheral blood, collected in a trial of Ad26.COV2.S vaccine versus placebo. This receptor was identified in a person aged 18-65 years who received the Ad26.COV2.S COVID-19 vaccine or a placebo. The CDR3 loop reads CASSVEGGAGNTIYF. For the CDR3, the DNA is TGTGCCAGCAGCGTAGAGGGTGGGGCTGGAAACACCATATATTTT.